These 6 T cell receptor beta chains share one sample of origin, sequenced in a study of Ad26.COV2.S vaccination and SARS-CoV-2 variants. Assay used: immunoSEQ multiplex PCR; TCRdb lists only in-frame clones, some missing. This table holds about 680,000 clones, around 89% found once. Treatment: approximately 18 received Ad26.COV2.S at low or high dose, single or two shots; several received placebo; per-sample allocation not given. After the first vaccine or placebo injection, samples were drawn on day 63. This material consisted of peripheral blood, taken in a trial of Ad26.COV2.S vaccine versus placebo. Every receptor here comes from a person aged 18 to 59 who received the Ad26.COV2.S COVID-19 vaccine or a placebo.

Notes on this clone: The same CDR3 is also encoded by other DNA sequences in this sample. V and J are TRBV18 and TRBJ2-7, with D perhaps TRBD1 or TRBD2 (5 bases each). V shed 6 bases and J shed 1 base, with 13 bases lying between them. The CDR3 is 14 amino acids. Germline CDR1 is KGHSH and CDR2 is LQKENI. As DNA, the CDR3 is TGTGCCAGCTCTCCTCGGGACGGTTCCTACGAGCAGTACTTC. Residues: CASSPRDGSYEQYF. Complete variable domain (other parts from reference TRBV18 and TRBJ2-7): NAGVMQNPRHLVRRRGQEARLRCSPMKGHSHVYWYRQLPEEGLKFMVYLQKENIIDESGMPKERFSAEFPKEGPSILRIQQVVRGDSAAYFCASSPRDGSYEQYFGPGTRLTVT.

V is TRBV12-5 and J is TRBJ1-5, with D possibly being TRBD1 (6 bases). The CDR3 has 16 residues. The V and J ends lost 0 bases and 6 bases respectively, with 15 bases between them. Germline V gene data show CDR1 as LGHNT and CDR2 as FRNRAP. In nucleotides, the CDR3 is TGTGCTAGTGGTTTGGTACTGAACAGGGAGGGTCAGCCCCAGCATTTT. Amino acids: CASGLVLNREGQPQHF.

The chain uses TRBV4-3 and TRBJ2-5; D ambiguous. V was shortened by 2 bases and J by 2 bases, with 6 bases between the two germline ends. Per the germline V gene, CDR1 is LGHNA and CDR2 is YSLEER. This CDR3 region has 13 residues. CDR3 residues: CASSQWAQETQYF. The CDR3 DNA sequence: TGCGCCAGCAGCCAATGGGCTCAAGAGACCCAGTACTTC.

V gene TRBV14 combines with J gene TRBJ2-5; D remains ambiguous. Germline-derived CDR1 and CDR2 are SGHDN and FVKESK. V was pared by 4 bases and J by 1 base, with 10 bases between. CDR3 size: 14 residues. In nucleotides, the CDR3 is TGTGCCAGCAGCCCTCGGTTCGGCCAAGAGACCCAGTACTTC. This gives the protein CASSPRFGQETQYF.

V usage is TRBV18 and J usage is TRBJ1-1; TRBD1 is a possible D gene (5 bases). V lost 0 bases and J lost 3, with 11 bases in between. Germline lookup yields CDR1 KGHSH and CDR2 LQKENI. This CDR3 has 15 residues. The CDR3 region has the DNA TGTGCCAGCTCACCACCGGGACGGGAGGACACTGAAGCTTTCTTT. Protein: CASSPPGREDTEAFF.

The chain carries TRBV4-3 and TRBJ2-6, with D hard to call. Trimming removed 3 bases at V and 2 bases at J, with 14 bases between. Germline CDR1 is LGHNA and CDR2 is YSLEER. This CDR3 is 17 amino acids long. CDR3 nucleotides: TGCGCCAGCAGCCAGACCCCCACAAGGACTGGGGCCAACGTCCTGACTTTC. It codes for CASSQTPTRTGANVLTF.